This TCR beta chain was identified in a study of blood T cell repertoires in COVID-19. On the study more broadly: The analysed material was cDNA or gDNA that came from T cells, B-cell-depleted T cells, or PBMCs.

Per the original data handling: Reference gene primer amplification in the assay estimated nucleated cell counts. Here immunoSEQ multiplex PCR was the method, and the copy in TCRdb shows in-frame clones only, minus some. That table furnishes V, J and clone size, whereas the DNA furnished D and trimming. The sample consists of 160,000 or so clones, about four fifths of them appearing once. Germline assignment: CDR1 LNHDA and CDR2 SQIVND (reference sequence). The CDR3 totals 14 residues. V lost 0 bases to trimming and J lost 9 bases, with 12 bases between them. In assigning cohorts, the study relied on participant-reported clinical history. The study counted Cohort 3 donors as recovered given two negative PCRs, clearance, or symptom resolution.

This clonotype was obtained from a woman aged 60-70 years who had recovered from COVID-19. The sample comprised PBMCs or T cells enriched from blood (not recorded which). J is TRBJ2-1 and V is TRBV19; weak D call: TRBD2 (6 bases). CDR3 DNA sequence: TGTGCCAGTAGTATAGATACCGGGGGAACTGAGCAGTTCTTC. It is translated as CASSIDTGGTEQFF.